This TCR beta chain was captured by sequencing in a study of T cell responses to AZD1222 COVID-19 vaccine (dated by TCRdb to 2020 to 2023). Notes on the research overall: Because spike-specific TCR depth and breadth did not differ between the two schedules, AZD1222 recipients who got a second dose at roughly 4 weeks were pooled with those who got a second dose at roughly 12 weeks. A total of approximately 240 trial participants underwent TCR sequencing, of whom some 210 received two doses of AZD1222 and 26 received two doses of the MenACWY control vaccine. Trial participants were enrolled by age into 18-55, 56-69 and 70-plus year subgroups, with approximately 150, 28 and 58 TCR-sequenced participants respectively.

The sample's time point, from its label and the paper: baseline before first vaccination. Samples from vaccinated people were obtained from the UK trials COV001 and COV002, which included a single-blind randomized controlled phase 2/3 trial of AZD1222 (ChAdOx1 nCoV-19) in healthy adults. For TCRbeta chain sequencing, PBMC samples from trial participants were taken at day 0 and at day 28 after the second dose. Deletion took 5 bases off V and 0 bases off J, with a span of 8 bases between the germline ends. The CDR3 measures 13 amino acids from cysteine to phenylalanine. Solely the CDR3 DNA is kept, with 39 bases framed from the first base. Based on the germline V gene (reference sequence), the CDR1 and CDR2 sequences are LGHDT and YNNKEL. Study-wide findings and limitations: Epitopes outside the regions mutated in the B.1.351 and B.1.1.7 variants were reportedly recognized by nearly half of the unique spike-specific TCRs. Conclusions about previously exposed vaccinees are limited, since just 5 to 7 AZD1222 recipients were seropositive for SARS-CoV-2 at baseline. In the small 56-69-year group, the increase in depth fell short of significance, most likely because of low power. No day 14 peak-response samples were available, so repertoires were characterized only after the peak T cell response. After two AZD1222 doses, spike-specific TCR breadth and depth were significantly higher than at day 0 and than in MenACWY recipients. Vaccine-associated CD4 TCRs spanned the whole spike protein, with dominant responses in regions 160-218 and 743-854. Participants were mostly white British and included more females than males, and it was suggested by the authors that clonal diversity may have been underestimated.

To note about this clone: The antigen it binds to is not known. Base quality data are lacking; no much larger clone is found one base away.

The CDR3 regions of human TCRbeta chains were subjected to immunosequencing. The original methods were these. Repertoire TCRs were matched against a reference library of SARS-CoV-2-specific TCRs generated with the MIRA antigen-specificity platform. Breadth meant the fraction of unique TCRs that were SARS-CoV-2-associated, whereas depth meant the fraction of total T cells that were SARS-CoV-2-associated. Using the MIRA data, each spike-specific TCR was assigned both to the spike region to which the TCR was reactive and to a CD4 or CD8 class. Log10-transformed breadth and depth values were compared by one-way ANOVA with Sidak's multiple comparisons tests. Drawn from immuneACCESS, this table holds only the in-frame rearrangements with V and J called that TCRdb kept. Clones are partly lost; checked studies trace under half to an unresolved V gene and leave the rest unexplained. That table gives V, J and clone size, and the DNA gave D and trimming. The sample yields around 100,000 clones; 90% were counted once. Of the sample, 4% to 5.5% falls within the top ten clones.

The rearranged chain carries TRBV3-1 (or the pseudogene TRBV3-2) and TRBJ2-7, with the identity of the D gene unclear. The sample consisted of peripheral blood, taken on day 0 of AZD1222 vaccination. The clonotype was recovered from an adult in good health. The CDR3 sequence is CASSGESSYEQYF. The sequenced DNA: TGTGCCAGCAGCGGCGAGAGCTCCTACGAGCAGTACTTC.